A selection of T cell receptor beta chains follows, all from one sample in a study of identical twins. TCRdb ran MiXCR on the 5' RACE reads and lists one entry per CDR3 protein. The sample carries just under 650,000 distinct CDR3 sequences, around 7.5% recorded once. These data were also reused for a study on yellow fever vaccine responses in identical twins.

Source material: PBMCs. The receptors originated from a woman under 30 in good health. Both conserved end residues are part of each CDR3. Fields, in order: CDR3 DNA, CDR3 protein, J gene, D gene, V gene, clone size. The D gene is left open where the match is weak. For some rows the clone size is stated as once, few or many, or as a class when expanded; others skip it.

DNA: TGTGCCAGCAGCAAGGGGGTTAACACCGGGGAGCTGTTTTTT
CDR3: CASSKGVNTGELFF
J: TRBJ2-2
D: NA
V: TRBV6-2/TRBV6-3
size: many

DNA: TGTGCCAGCAGCTCCCAAGGGGGCCTTTATAGCACCGGGGAGCTGTTTTTT
CDR3: CASSSQGGLYSTGELFF
J: TRBJ2-2
D: TRBD1
V: TRBV7-3
size: many

DNA: TGTGCCAGCAGCGTCACCGGGACACAACCCACCCTCCACTTT
CDR3: CASSVTGTQPTLHF
J: TRBJ1-6
D: NA
V: TRBV7-9
size: NA

DNA: TGTGCCACCAGTGATTTGCACGGGACACCCTACCACACCGGGGAGCTGTTTTTT
CDR3: CATSDLHGTPYHTGELFF
J: TRBJ2-2
D: NA
V: TRBV24-1
size: many

DNA: TGCGCCAGCAGCCCGAGGCAGGCTAATTATGAAGCTTTCTTT
CDR3: CASSPRQANYEAFF
J: TRBJ1-1
D: NA
V: TRBV4-1
size: many

DNA: TGTGCCAGCAGCCCGCGTCGGACTAGTGGAGGGGGTGAGACCCAGTACTTC
CDR3: CASSPRRTSGGGETQYF
J: TRBJ2-5
D: NA
V: TRBV14
size: many

DNA: TGTGCCAGCCTCGCCCTTAGGGCTGGGGCCAACGTCCTGACTTTC
CDR3: CASLALRAGANVLTF
J: TRBJ2-6
D: NA
V: TRBV6-1
size: many

DNA: TGTGCCAGCAGTGTCTACTACGACACCGGGGAGCTGTTTTTT
CDR3: CASSVYYDTGELFF
J: TRBJ2-2
D: NA
V: TRBV6-1
size: few

DNA: TGCAGCGCAGGGACAGGAAGCTCTGGAAACACCATATATTTT
CDR3: CSAGTGSSGNTIYF
J: TRBJ1-3
D: TRBD1
V: TRBV29-1
size: NA

DNA: TGCGCCAGCAGCTCCGGACAGGGGGCCTACTATGGCTACACCTTC
CDR3: CASSSGQGAYYGYTF
J: TRBJ1-2
D: TRBD1
V: TRBV5-1
size: NA

DNA: TGTGCCAGCAGTGCCACATACTCTGGGGCCAACGTCCTGACTTTC
CDR3: CASSATYSGANVLTF
J: TRBJ2-6
D: NA
V: TRBV6-1
size: few

DNA: TGTGCCAGCAGCCAAGTGGACGAAAGCTCCTACAATGAGCAGTTCTTC
CDR3: CASSQVDESSYNEQFF
J: TRBJ2-1
D: NA
V: TRBV3-1
size: NA

DNA: TGCAGTGCTAGTCGCCTAGCGGAGGCGGGCGAGCAGTACTTC
CDR3: CSASRLAEAGEQYF
J: TRBJ2-7
D: TRBD2
V: TRBV20-1
size: many

DNA: TGTGCCAGCAGTTTTCAGGGGGGACACCACAATGAGCAGTTCTTC
CDR3: CASSFQGGHHNEQFF
J: TRBJ2-1
D: NA
V: TRBV12-3/TRBV12-4
size: NA

DNA: TGTGCCAGCAGCGTAGGTGGCTTCGGCACAGATACGCAGTATTTT
CDR3: CASSVGGFGTDTQYF
J: TRBJ2-3
D: NA
V: TRBV9
size: many

DNA: TGTGCCAGCAGCTTAGGGTCGGGACAGGGCCCAGATACGCAGTATTTT
CDR3: CASSLGSGQGPDTQYF
J: TRBJ2-3
D: TRBD1
V: TRBV7-9
size: NA

DNA: TGTGCCAGCAGCTTAGCAGTATCAAGCGGGGGGCCAAGGAGCACAGATACGCAGTATTTT
CDR3: CASSLAVSSGGPRSTDTQYF
J: TRBJ2-3
D: TRBD2
V: TRBV7-8
size: few

DNA: TGTGCCAGCGGAGACAGTTTCTCTGAAGCTTTCTTT
CDR3: CASGDSFSEAFF
J: TRBJ1-1
D: NA
V: TRBV7-9
size: few

DNA: TGTGCCAGCACCAGAGGGGACAGGGGGAACACTGAAGCTTTCTTT
CDR3: CASTRGDRGNTEAFF
J: TRBJ1-1
D: TRBD1
V: TRBV9
size: few

DNA: TGTGCCAGCAGTTTAGCGGGGCAGGGACCTCAGCCCCAGCATTTT
CDR3: CASSLAGQGPQPQHF
J: TRBJ1-5
D: NA
V: TRBV12-3/TRBV12-4
size: many

DNA: TGCAGCGGATCTAAAGTGACTGAAGCTTTCTTT
CDR3: CSGSKVTEAFF
J: TRBJ1-1
D: NA
V: TRBV20-1
size: many

DNA: TGCGCCAGCAGCTTGGCCCTGGATAGGAACACTGAAGCTTTCTTT
CDR3: CASSLALDRNTEAFF
J: TRBJ1-1
D: NA
V: TRBV5-1
size: many

DNA: TGCGCCAGCAGCCATAGGCCAGGGGAGATTTTAACTGAAGCTTTCTTT
CDR3: CASSHRPGEILTEAFF
J: TRBJ1-1
D: NA
V: TRBV4-1
size: NA

DNA: TGTGCCAGCAGCGTGACAGGGGGCCTGGCCAAAAACATTCAGTACTTC
CDR3: CASSVTGGLAKNIQYF
J: TRBJ2-4
D: TRBD1
V: TRBV7-9
size: many

DNA: TGCGCCAGCAGCTTGGGGCCTTATCCGGGACAGGGGGTACATGAGCAGTTCTTC
CDR3: CASSLGPYPGQGVHEQFF
J: TRBJ2-1
D: TRBD1
V: TRBV5-1
size: NA

DNA: TGCAGTGCTAGAGTTGGCGGGACGAACACCGGGGAGCTGTTTTTT
CDR3: CSARVGGTNTGELFF
J: TRBJ2-2
D: NA
V: TRBV20-1
size: many

DNA: TGTACCAGCAGTTTAGATACACTAGCGGGGGCCCCATACAATGAGCAGTTCTTC
CDR3: CTSSLDTLAGAPYNEQFF
J: TRBJ2-1
D: TRBD2
V: TRBV12-3/TRBV12-4
size: NA

DNA: TGTGCCAGTAGTCTGAAGACAGGCCGATCTTTGTACTTC
CDR3: CASSLKTGRSLYF
J: TRBJ2-5
D: NA
V: TRBV19
size: many

DNA: TGTGCCAGCAGACAGGCCGGGGGGCCAGAGACCCAGTACTTC
CDR3: CASRQAGGPETQYF
J: TRBJ2-5
D: NA
V: TRBV28
size: NA

DNA: TGCAGTGCTAGAGATTTCGGGACGGAGGACACTGAAGCTTTCTTT
CDR3: CSARDFGTEDTEAFF
J: TRBJ1-1
D: NA
V: TRBV20-1
size: few

DNA: TGCAGTGCTAGGATGACAGGCTACAATGAGCAGTTCTTC
CDR3: CSARMTGYNEQFF
J: TRBJ2-1
D: NA
V: TRBV20-1
size: many

DNA: TGCAGTGCTAGAGTCAGGGCGAGGGGAGAGACCCAGTACTTC
CDR3: CSARVRARGETQYF
J: TRBJ2-5
D: NA
V: TRBV20-1
size: few

DNA: TGTGCCATCAGTGAGTCGCTAGCGGGAGCGAACACCGGGGAGCTGTTTTTT
CDR3: CAISESLAGANTGELFF
J: TRBJ2-2
D: TRBD2
V: TRBV10-3
size: many

DNA: TGTGCCAGCAGTTTGTTAGTGGTGGGGAATGAGCAGTTCTTC
CDR3: CASSLLVVGNEQFF
J: TRBJ2-1
D: NA
V: TRBV12-3/TRBV12-4
size: many

DNA: TGTGCCAGCGGATCGACCCGACAGGGTTATAGAGAGACCCAGTACTTC
CDR3: CASGSTRQGYRETQYF
J: TRBJ2-5
D: TRBD1
V: TRBV28
size: few

DNA: TGTGCCAGCAGCCCAAGACAGAGTTATGGCTACACCTTC
CDR3: CASSPRQSYGYTF
J: TRBJ1-2
D: NA
V: TRBV7-9
size: many

DNA: TGCAGTGCTAGAGGGGACAGGGGATCCTCCTTTAGCACAGATACGCAGTATTTT
CDR3: CSARGDRGSSFSTDTQYF
J: TRBJ2-3
D: TRBD1
V: TRBV20-1
size: few

DNA: TGTGCCAGCTCCAACTCCACTTTTACCTACAATGAGCAGTTCTTC
CDR3: CASSNSTFTYNEQFF
J: TRBJ2-1
D: NA
V: TRBV7-3
size: few

DNA: TGTGCCATCAGTCTCAAGGGGGGAGATAATTCACCCCTCCACTTT
CDR3: CAISLKGGDNSPLHF
J: TRBJ1-6
D: NA
V: TRBV10-3
size: few

DNA: TGTGCCAGCAGTTTACTGTCTAGCGGGGGGCAGAACACAGATACGCGGTATTTT
CDR3: CASSLLSSGGQNTDTRYF
J: TRBJ2-3
D: TRBD2
V: TRBV27
size: many

DNA: TGTGCCATCAGTGAGTCGGTAGCGGGACTCACAGATACGCAGTATTTT
CDR3: CAISESVAGLTDTQYF
J: TRBJ2-3
D: TRBD2
V: TRBV10-3
size: NA

DNA: TGTGCCAGCAGTTACTCGGGGGGACGGACTGAAGCTTTCTTT
CDR3: CASSYSGGRTEAFF
J: TRBJ1-1
D: NA
V: TRBV6-5
size: few

DNA: TGCAGTGCTAGGCTGACAGAGAACACTGAAGCTTTCTTT
CDR3: CSARLTENTEAFF
J: TRBJ1-1
D: NA
V: TRBV20-1
size: NA

DNA: TGCAGTGCGCTGAGAACAGGGACTCCCGGGGAGCTGTTTTTT
CDR3: CSALRTGTPGELFF
J: TRBJ2-2
D: NA
V: TRBV20-1
size: few

DNA: TGTGCCAGCAGTTGGGGGGGAGGACCCTACAATGAGCAGTTCTTC
CDR3: CASSWGGGPYNEQFF
J: TRBJ2-1
D: TRBD2
V: TRBV6-5
size: NA

DNA: TGTGCCAGCAGTCTCATAGCGAACACTGAAGCTTTCTTT
CDR3: CASSLIANTEAFF
J: TRBJ1-1
D: NA
V: TRBV12-3/TRBV12-4
size: many

DNA: TGTGCCAGCAGGCCTACTAGCGGGTGGACCGGGGAGCTGTTTTTT
CDR3: CASRPTSGWTGELFF
J: TRBJ2-2
D: TRBD2
V: TRBV6-1
size: few

DNA: TGCAGCGCCCTTCTTCAGGGACCTCAGGAGACCCAGTACTTC
CDR3: CSALLQGPQETQYF
J: TRBJ2-5
D: NA
V: TRBV29-1
size: few

DNA: TGCGCCAGCAGCCAAGATCCACTTACTAAAGCGAAAAGCTCCTACGAGCAGTACTTC
CDR3: CASSQDPLTKAKSSYEQYF
J: TRBJ2-7
D: NA
V: TRBV4-1
size: many

DNA: TGCGCCAGCAGCTTGCAGGGAGATTGGACCGGGGAGCTGTTTTTT
CDR3: CASSLQGDWTGELFF
J: TRBJ2-2
D: NA
V: TRBV5-1
size: many

DNA: TGTGCCAGCAGCCAAGCGGCGGCAGGGCGGGATGAGCAGTTCTTC
CDR3: CASSQAAAGRDEQFF
J: TRBJ2-1
D: NA
V: TRBV3-1
size: few

DNA: TGTGCCATCAGTGAGCATCGGGGACTAGCGGGAGCCGGTGAGCAGTTCTTC
CDR3: CAISEHRGLAGAGEQFF
J: TRBJ2-1
D: TRBD2
V: TRBV10-3
size: many